This T cell receptor (beta chain) was recovered during a study of T-cell memory formation after mild COVID-19 (dated by TCRdb to 2020 to 2022). Notes on the research overall: Most TCR sequence clusters were specific to one of the two donors. Longitudinal TCRalpha and TCRbeta repertoire sequencing tracked T-cell clones expanding and contracting after mild COVID-19 in a couple of donors. The cohort was made up of two young adult volunteers, one female and one male, who were previously healthy.

Relative to germline, V is 1 base shorter and J is 0 bases shorter, with 12 bases between their ends. The germline V gene encodes CDR1 SGDLS and CDR2 YYNGEE. CDR3 length: 16 amino acids, cysteine to phenylalanine. Only the CDR3 DNA stays, 48 bases, in frame from base 1. This clonotype was recorded once. The antigen this receptor binds is unknown. Base qualities are not recorded, but no much larger clone differs from it by a single base. Points the paper makes about the study in general: Contracting CD4+ clones were found mainly in CM and EM memory subsets, while CD8+ clones were enriched in EMRA. Only a couple of mild cases were covered by the study, and larger cohorts that include severe cases with pre-infection samples were considered necessary. From day 15 to 85, contracting clones showed balanced CD4/CD8 phenotypes, whereas a second wave of clones that expanded from day 15 to 37 leaned towards CD4+. Whether the second-wave clones peaking on day 37 were SARS-CoV-2 specific was not confirmed. Some responding clones were detected in pre-infection memory, which suggested that pre-existing cross-reactive memory T cells had joined the SARS-CoV-2 response.

Sequencing relied on an Illumina NovaSeq 6000. cDNA libraries for TCRalpha and TCRbeta were prepared by 5'RACE using constant-segment primers, with sample barcodes and unique molecular identifiers added. Trizol reagent was used to extract RNA from every sample. Amplification of the libraries took two PCR steps, and the second step added a second sample barcode plus Illumina TruSeq adapters. Sequencing of the libraries was done on an Illumina NovaSeq, producing 2 x 150 bp paired-end reads. The authors' pipeline ran thus. Reads were demultiplexed and collapsed into UMI-guided consensus sequences with migec v1.2.7. Using mixcr v2.1.11, the UMI consensuses were aligned to TRA and TRB V and J templates and assembled into clonotypes. Clonotypes were classified as expanded or contracted when called significant by both edgeR and NoisET, with noise models trained on biological replicates. edgeR calls used a false discovery rate-adjusted p below 0.01 and a log2 fold-change threshold of 1. As an exploratory analysis of dynamics, PCA with hierarchical clustering was applied to max-normalized trajectories of the 1000 most abundant clonotypes. Separately sequenced CD4+ and CD8+ repertoires were used to assign a CD4 or CD8 phenotype to each responding clone. The public reads were quality trimmed at Q25 with fastp and then assembled into clones with MiXCR by TCRdb, keeping productive beta chains. Every distinct CDR3 protein forms one entry, paired with its most common genes and DNA. Here the V and J calls rest on TCRdb's processing, not on the authors' analysis. For this sample the table gives 350,000 to 450,000 distinct CDR3 sequences, of which approximately 24% were detected only once. 8.8% of the sample lies in the top ten.

Ficoll-Paque density gradient centrifugation was the method used to isolate PBMCs. The rearrangement combines TRBV9 with TRBJ2-3; the D segment is perhaps TRBD1 or TRBD2, each sharing 6 matched bases. This clonotype was obtained from an adult woman who had mild COVID-19 (a few samples of this study predate the infection). The sample titles of this study are shuffled in the database, so cell type and time point are left out; the donor was told from shared clones. The sample comprised PBMCs or a T cell subset sorted from them (not recorded which). The DNA reads as follows: TGTGCCAGCAGCGTAAGTGAGGGGGGAAGCACAGATACGCAGTATTTT. This sequence encodes CASSVSEGGSTDTQYF.